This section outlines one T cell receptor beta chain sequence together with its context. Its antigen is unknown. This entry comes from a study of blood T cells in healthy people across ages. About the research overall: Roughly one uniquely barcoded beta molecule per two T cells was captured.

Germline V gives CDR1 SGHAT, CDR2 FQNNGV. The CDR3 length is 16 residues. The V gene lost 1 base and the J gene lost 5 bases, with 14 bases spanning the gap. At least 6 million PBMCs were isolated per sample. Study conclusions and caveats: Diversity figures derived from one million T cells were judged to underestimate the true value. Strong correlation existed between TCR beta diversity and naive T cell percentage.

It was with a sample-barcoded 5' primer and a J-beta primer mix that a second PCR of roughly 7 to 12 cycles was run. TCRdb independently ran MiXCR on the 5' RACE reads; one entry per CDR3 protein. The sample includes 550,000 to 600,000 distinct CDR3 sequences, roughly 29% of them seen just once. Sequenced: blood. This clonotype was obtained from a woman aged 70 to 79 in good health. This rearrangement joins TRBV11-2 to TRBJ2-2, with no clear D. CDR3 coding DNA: TGTGCCAGCAGCTTAGCCGGGCTGGGGAAGACCGGGGAGCTGTTTTTT. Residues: CASSLAGLGKTGELFF.